This TCR beta chain is drawn from a study of T cell repertoires in cytomegalovirus infection. TCRdb called the reads again in MiXCR, with one record for every CDR3 protein. The sample records around 530,000 distinct CDR3 sequences, around a quarter being singletons. This clonotype has only a few counts. The antigen is not known. Study-wide results and limits: Predominance within the ex vivo response was attributable to HLA-C-restricted CMV-specific TCR beta clonotypes. Public TCR beta family frequency separated CMV-and-HLA carriers, including in an independent cohort.

V lost 7 bases and J 2 bases, leaving 18 bases between the germline ends. Germline V CDR1 and CDR2: SEHNR, FQNEAQ (reference sequence). CDR3 length: 16 amino acids. The source is a human donor in good health (CMV status not recorded). Some clones in this sample may be carry-over from other donors' samples. The V call is TRBV7-9, the J call TRBJ2-1; TRBD1 or TRBD2 may be the D gene (5 bases each). Sequenced: PBMCs. CDR3 in amino acids: CASTPPPGPAYNEQFF. CDR3 bases: TGTGCCAGCACACCGCCCCCGGGACCGGCCTACAATGAGCAGTTCTTC.